The 27 T cell receptor beta chains reported below all come from one sample, sequenced in a study of CD8+CD57+ T cells in acquired aplastic anemia. Flow cytometry had shown expanded CD8+CD57+ cells in the patients chosen for sequencing. TCR beta VDJ and CDR3 were profiled, and genomic DNA was the template. TCRdb reprocessed the reads with MiXCR, giving one entry per CDR3 protein. The sample records some 120,000 distinct CDR3 sequences, approximately 41% being singletons. Specimen: sorted CD4+, CD8+, or CD8+CD57+ T cells (not recorded which) from PBMCs. Every receptor here comes from a human donor with aplastic anemia.

This clonotype was counted many times. The rearrangement links TRBV2 to TRBJ1-4; D ambiguous. Trimming took 7 bases from V and 8 from J, leaving 11 bases between them. This CDR3 is 12 amino acids long. In germline, CDR1 is SNHLY, CDR2 FYNNEI. CDR3 in DNA: TGTGCCAGCATGGTGCGGGAGGAAAAACTGTTTTTT. It translates to CASMVREEKLFF.

In its sample, this clonotype was seen many times. This chain joins TRBV5-4 and TRBJ2-5; D gene ambiguous. Trimming took off 0 bases at V and 5 bases at J, with 8 bases between the two ends. The CDR3 is made up of 13 amino acids. The germline V gene encodes CDR1 SGHNT and CDR2 YYREEE (reference sequence). The CDR3 DNA follows: TGTGCCAGCAGCTTGGCATTGAGGGAGACCCAGTACTTC. Protein product: CASSLALRETQYF.

This clonotype was seen repeatedly, ten times or more. The gene calls are TRBV10-3 and TRBJ1-3; unclear D gene. V lost 10 bases, J lost 2 bases, and 18 bases lay in between. This CDR3 has 15 amino acids. Germline V lookup: CDR1 ENHRY, CDR2 SYGVKD. CDR3 residues: CATMDVGSAGNTIYF. CDR3 nucleotides: TGTGCCACCATGGACGTAGGATCAGCTGGAAACACCATATATTTT.

The rearrangement joins TRBV15 to TRBJ1-6, with D unclear. Deletions cut 4 bases from V and 8 bases from J, with 12 bases between. Germline V gene data show CDR1 as LNHNV and CDR2 as YYDKDF (reference sequence). This CDR3 contains 14 residues. The CDR3 spells CATSTRQPYSPLHF. CDR3 DNA: TGTGCCACCAGCACGCGGCAGCCTTATTCACCCCTCCACTTT.

The chain joins TRBV20-1 to TRBJ2-5; the D gene is possibly TRBD2 (5 bases). Deletions cut 1 base from V and 1 base from J, with 7 bases between. Germline CDR1 DFQATT, CDR2 SNEGSKA (reference sequence). The CDR3 totals 13 residues. The CDR3 is CSARATTQETQYF. CDR3 nucleotides: TGCAGTGCTAGAGCGACTACCCAAGAGACCCAGTACTTC.

There are a few counts of this clonotype. This chain connects TRBV10-1 to TRBJ2-3; D is unresolved. Between the trimmed V and J ends, which lost 2 bases and 5 bases, there was a span of 8 bases. Germline V gives CDR1 WNHNN, CDR2 SYGVQD (reference sequence). CDR3 length equals 13 residues. The CDR3 loop is CASSEVPGDTQYF. The CDR3 DNA reads TGCGCCAGCAGTGAGGTACCTGGAGATACGCAGTATTTT.

This clonotype was picked up many times. The rearrangement links TRBV20-1 to TRBJ2-5; 8 nucleotides agree with TRBD2. Germline lookup yields CDR1 DFQATT and CDR2 SNEGSKA (reference sequence). V gave up 5 bases and J gave up 6 bases; unmatched junction bases: 14. This CDR3 is 15 amino acids long. The CDR3 reads CSAGEVAGTSQTQYF. CDR3 bases: TGCAGTGCTGGGGAGGTAGCGGGGACCTCCCAGACCCAGTACTTC.

Details on this clonotype: Since a much larger clone is just one base distant, this may be a read error. The V and J genes are TRBV6-5 and TRBJ1-2; a weak D match, TRBD1 (5 bases). Germline CDR1 and CDR2: MNHEY and SVGAGI. This CDR3 comprises 15 residues. The CDR3 sequence is CASSYNPGTNHGYTF. The CDR3 DNA reads TGTGCCAGCAGTTATAACCCAGGGACTAACCATGGCTACACCTTC.

This sequence joins TRBV6-5 and TRBJ1-4, with 7 nucleotides matching TRBD1. J was trimmed by 1 base and V by 3 bases; bases with no gene match: 8. CDR1 MNHEY and CDR2 SVGAGI come from the germline V gene. The CDR3 runs 17 residues. CDR3: CASSYRTPGGTNEKLFF. Here the CDR3 DNA reads TGTGCCAGCAGTTATCGGACCCCAGGGGGAACTAATGAAAAACTGTTTTTT.

The rearrangement uses TRBV24-1 and TRBJ1-1, with D possibly matching TRBD1 (5 bases). CDR1 is KGHDR and CDR2 is SFDVKD in the germline V gene. Trimming left V 5 bases short and J 1 base short, with 7 bases between. CDR3 length: 13 amino acids. The CDR3, as DNA: TGTGCCACCAGTGGCACAGGGAACACTGAAGCTTTCTTT. This sequence encodes CATSGTGNTEAFF.

This clonotype was picked up many times. The chain combines TRBV6-2 or TRBV6-3 with TRBJ1-2; D may be TRBD1 (6 bases). Per germline, CDR1 MNHEY and CDR2 SVGEGT. The length of the CDR3 is 12 residues. V was clipped by 5 bases and J by 7 bases, with 11 bases between them. The CDR3 nucleotides read TGTGCCAGCAGTCCTCGGACAGCTGGCTACACCTTC. It codes for CASSPRTAGYTF.

There are many counts of this clonotype. J is TRBJ2-7 and V is TRBV20-1; D is uncertain. V lost 1 base, J lost 0 bases, and 4 bases lay in between. The CDR3 extends over 12 amino acids. Germline-derived CDR1 and CDR2 are DFQATT and SNEGSKA (reference sequence). CDR3 sequence: CSARGLSYEQYF. CDR3 nucleotide sequence: TGCAGTGCTAGAGGGCTCTCCTACGAGCAGTACTTC.

In this sample, this clonotype turned up once. The CDR3 DNA reads as TGCAGTGCTAGAGTCGTTCGCGGGGGGGGAGAGACCCAGTACTTC. It specifies CSARVVRGGGETQYF. The chain has TRBV20-1 and TRBJ2-5; 9 bases fit TRBD2. CDR3 length equals 15 residues. Per germline, CDR1 DFQATT and CDR2 SNEGSKA (reference sequence). Losses at the gene ends were 1 base for V and 4 bases for J; bases not matched to a gene: 7.

This clonotype was seen a single time. Being one base from a much bigger clone, this may be a read error. The V gene is TRBV7-8, the J gene TRBJ1-1; D not certain. Germline V CDR1 and CDR2: SGHVS, FQNEAQ. The CDR3 loop spans 14 amino acids. Trimming pared 3 bases from V and 6 bases from J, leaving 14 bases between. CDR3 in amino acids: CASSLSSSNAEAFF. The CDR3, as DNA: TGTGCCAGCAGCTTGAGCTCAAGTAACGCTGAAGCTTTCTTT.

There are many counts of this clonotype. The rearrangement joins TRBV7-9 to TRBJ2-1; TRBD2 agrees at 8 bases. Germline trimming cut 5 bases from V and 3 bases from J; bases unmatched to any gene: 15. The CDR3 totals 18 residues. The germline CDR1 and CDR2 sequences are SEHNR and FQNEAQ (reference sequence). The CDR3: CASSTSLARGGHYNEQFF. The CDR3 nucleotides are TGTGCCAGCAGCACCTCCCTAGCTCGGGGGGGACACTACAATGAGCAGTTCTTC.

This sequence joins TRBV19 and TRBJ1-2; D ambiguous. Germline loops: CDR1 LNHDA, CDR2 SQIVND (reference sequence). The CDR3 runs 11 residues. Trimming removed 0 bases from V and 7 bases from J, with 3 bases in between. CDR3 residues: CASSIEGGYTF. The CDR3 DNA reads TGTGCCAGTAGTATAGAGGGTGGCTACACCTTC. Full variable domain (outside the CDR3, taken from reference TRBV19 and TRBJ1-2): DGGITQSPKYLFRKEGQNVTLSCEQNLNHDAMYWYRQDPGQGLRLIYYSQIVNDFQKGDIAEGYSVSREKKESFPLTVTSAQKNPTAFYLCASSIEGGYTFGSGTRLTVV.

Comment on this clonotype: Germline is not matched at one junction end, which may reflect a read error. This chain links TRBV2 with TRBJ1-6; D unclear. The length of the CDR3 is 13 residues. The germline CDR1 and CDR2 sequences are SNHLY and FYNNEI. The CDR3 sequence: CASSPTPDSPLHF. CDR3 nucleotides: TGTGCCAGCAGTCCTACCCCCGATTCACCCCTCCACTTC.

At least ten counts were recorded for this clonotype. The chain links TRBV20-1 to TRBJ2-7, with 7 nucleotides matching TRBD1. This CDR3 spans 18 amino acids. The junction had 16 bases not matched to a gene; V was cut back by 2 bases and J by 0 bases. The V gene's germline CDR1 is DFQATT and CDR2 SNEGSKA (reference sequence). The CDR3 here is CSARPVRGTVQFSYEQYF. DNA for the CDR3: TGCAGTGCTAGACCAGTAAGAGGGACAGTCCAATTCTCCTACGAGCAGTACTTC.

This clonotype came up many times. The CDR3 nucleotides are TGTGCCAGCAGCACCGCCCGTAATTCACCCCTCCACTTT. Protein: CASSTARNSPLHF. The rearrangement joins TRBV6-1 to TRBJ1-6; D unresolved. The CDR3 contains 13 residues. Per the germline V gene, CDR1 is MNHNS and CDR2 is SASEGT. The V gene lost 6 bases and the J gene lost 6 bases, with 9 bases spanning the gap.

This clonotype was counted between two and nine times. The chain uses TRBV19 and TRBJ2-7; D is undetermined. Germline values: CDR1 LNHDA, CDR2 SQIVND (reference sequence). V dropped 3 bases and J dropped 2 bases, with 14 bases sitting between them. The CDR3 contains 15 residues. CDR3 sequence: CASSMDPGRAYEQYF. The CDR3 nucleotides are TGTGCCAGTAGTATGGACCCCGGACGCGCCTACGAGCAGTACTTC.

This clonotype was detected ten times or more. The chain recombines TRBV12-3 or TRBV12-4 with TRBJ1-2; tentative D call: TRBD1 (5 bases). CDR3 length: 13 amino acids. V was pared by 4 bases and J by 3 bases, with 9 bases between. CDR3 protein: CASSYTGDYGYTF. The CDR3 nucleotides are TGTGCCAGCAGTTACACAGGCGACTATGGCTACACCTTC.

A remark on this clonotype: A much larger clone lies one base from this, so it may be a read error. The DNA is left out, because the CDR3 cannot be placed on it with certainty; the CDR3 is given as TCRdb lists it. V gene TRBV15 combines with J gene TRBJ1-2. The CDR3 spans 13 residues, counting both ends. Germline V CDR1 and CDR2: LNHNV, YYDKDF (reference sequence). CDR3 sequence reads: CARAKGLAYGCTF.

The chain carries TRBV20-1 and TRBJ1-1; TRBD1 aligns across 8 bases. The CDR3 spans 18 residues. J was trimmed by 0 bases and V by 6 bases; bases with no gene match: 18. Germline V gene lookup returns CDR1 DFQATT and CDR2 SNEGSKA (reference sequence). DNA for the CDR3: TGCAGTGCAAATGGGGGACAGGTTCAAGGGATTCTGAACACTGAAGCTTTCTTT. Amino acid sequence: CSANGGQVQGILNTEAFF.

This clonotype has at least ten counts. The J gene is TRBJ2-1, the V gene TRBV4-1; D perhaps matches TRBD1 (6 bases). The CDR3 totals 14 residues. Between the trimmed V and J ends, which lost 0 bases and 10 bases, there was a span of 13 bases. Germline CDR1 reads MGHRA; CDR2 reads YSYEKL. CDR3 sequence reads: CASSQDSRQEEQFF. CDR3 nucleotides: TGCGCCAGCAGCCAAGATAGTAGACAGGAAGAGCAGTTCTTC.

The V and J genes are TRBV29-1 and TRBJ2-1, with TRBD2 matching 8 bases. Germline loops: CDR1 SQVTM, CDR2 ANQGSEA. J gave up 3 bases and V 0 bases, and 10 bases lay outside the gene matches. The CDR3 is 17 residues long. CDR3 sequence: CSVEDPGGGFNYNEQFF. The DNA of the CDR3 is TGCAGCGTTGAAGATCCGGGGGGGGGCTTTAACTACAATGAGCAGTTCTTC.

The DNA of the CDR3 is TGTGCCAGCAGCCAAGGGAGTTTGGAGCGCCAAGAGACCCAGTACTTC. This translates into CASSQGSLERQETQYF. The chain uses TRBV3-1 and TRBJ2-5; D is undetermined. Between the trimmed V and J ends, which lost 1 base and 1 base, there was a span of 13 bases. CDR1 and CDR2 from the germline V gene are LGHDT and YNNKEL (reference sequence). This CDR3 contains 16 residues.

The CDR3 DNA reads TGTGCCACCTCCGGGACAGCTTACGAGCAGTACTTC. It encodes CATSGTAYEQYF. The chain has TRBV10-3 and TRBJ2-7, with 7 nucleotides matching TRBD1. V dropped 10 bases and J dropped 4; count of bases not matched to a gene: 7. The CDR3 is 12 residues long. The V gene's germline CDR1 is ENHRY and CDR2 SYGVKD.